The next 4 T cell receptor beta chains were all read from a single sample in a study of CD8 T cells in ankylosing spondylitis. TCRdb re-analysed the 5' RACE reads in MiXCR, keeping a single row per CDR3 protein. The table includes approximately 140,000 distinct CDR3 sequences, roughly 8.4% detected once. Sequencing was carried out using synovial fluid, either unsorted or a sorted T cell fraction (not recorded which). All receptors come from a male donor with ankylosing spondylitis.

In this sample, this clonotype turned up a few times. The rearrangement uses TRBV5-1 and TRBJ2-1; TRBD2 aligns across 10 bases. Germline CDR1 reads SGHRS; CDR2 reads YFSETQ. The CDR3 has 15 residues. Germline trimming cut 0 bases from V and 9 bases from J; bases unmatched to any gene: 6. The CDR3 region is CASSLVSSGSTEQFF. The CDR3 coding sequence is TGCGCCAGCAGCTTGGTGTCTAGCGGGAGTACTGAGCAGTTCTTC.

This clonotype was counted at least ten times. The chain uses TRBV20-1 and TRBJ2-1; 12 bases agree with TRBD2. The CDR3 runs 16 residues. V gave up 6 bases and J gave up 0 bases; unmatched junction bases: 6. CDR1 DFQATT and CDR2 SNEGSKA come from the germline V gene (reference sequence). This chain's CDR3 is CSAKTSGGSSYNEQFF. The DNA of the CDR3 is TGCAGTGCAAAGACTAGCGGGGGTAGCTCCTACAATGAGCAGTTCTTC.

For the CDR3, the DNA is TGTGCCAGCAGTGAAGCAGAGGAGACCCAGTACTTC. Encoded protein: CASSEAEETQYF. V usage is TRBV2 and J usage is TRBJ2-5; no firm D call. This CDR3 contains 12 residues. V was cut by 0 bases and J by 5 bases, with 4 bases left in between. The V gene's germline CDR1 is SNHLY and CDR2 FYNNEI.

This chain connects TRBV12-3 or TRBV12-4 to TRBJ2-3, with 9 nucleotides matching TRBD2. Trimming at V came to 3 bases and at J to 2 bases, leaving 9 bases not matched to a gene. This CDR3 region has 17 residues. CDR3 in DNA: TGTGCCAGCAGTTTCAGTTCACTAGCGGGTATCACAGATACGCAGTATTTT. It specifies CASSFSSLAGITDTQYF.